This T cell receptor (beta chain) originates from a study of identical twins. Study-wide results and caveats: Recombination models fit unrelated individuals' TCR alpha sharing but underestimated twins'. Conclusions leaned on cross-sectional statistical analysis and did not track the same donors over time.

Trimming took 4 bases from V and 4 from J; bases not matched to a gene: 5. The germline CDR1 and CDR2 sequences are KGHDR and SFDVKD. The CDR3 is made up of 16 amino acids. Carrying unique molecular identifiers, the cDNA also gained a universal primer site through template switching. Using its own MiXCR run on the 5' RACE reads, TCRdb lists one record per CDR3 protein. The repertoire holds about 530,000 distinct CDR3 sequences, about 15% seen once, with less than 0.5% in the top ten. This clonotype was detected only a few times. What it recognizes is unknown. This sample also appeared in a second study, on yellow fever vaccine responses in identical twins.

This TCR was recovered from a young woman in good health. This rearrangement joins TRBV24-1 to TRBJ2-1; 11 bases are shared with TRBD2. Sample: CD4+ T cells sorted from blood. The CDR3 coding sequence is TGTGCCACCAGTGACGTAGCGGGAGGGCTATACAATGAGCAGTTCTTC. This translates into CATSDVAGGLYNEQFF.